This entry lists 14 T cell receptor beta chains sequenced from one sample in a study of OX40 agonist ivuxolimab in advanced cancers. Libraries were prepared by immunoSEQ multiplex PCR; TCRdb keeps only in-frame clonotypes and omits some of them. The table includes some 140,000 clones, approximately 94% detected once. The sequenced sample was CD4+ or CD8+ T cells sorted from blood, obtained in a trial of the OX40 agonist ivuxolimab. The receptors shown here come from an adult with an advanced solid tumor such as melanoma, head and neck, liver or kidney cancer.

The chain couples TRBV10-3 to TRBJ1-1; the D gene is possibly TRBD1 (5 bases). This CDR3 comprises 13 residues. Deletions cut 0 bases from V and 7 bases from J, with 9 bases between. Germline lookup yields CDR1 ENHRY and CDR2 SYGVKD. The CDR3 loop is CAISESGRLEAFF. The CDR3 bases are TGTGCCATCAGTGAGTCGGGACGGCTTGAAGCTTTCTTT.

The CDR3 coding sequence is TGCAGCGTTGGACAGAGACTTAACTATGGCTACACCTTC. This encodes CSVGQRLNYGYTF. V is TRBV29-1 and J is TRBJ1-2, with D perhaps matching TRBD1 (5 bases). This CDR3 has 13 amino acids. V was pared by 4 bases and J by 1 base, with 10 bases between. Germline CDR1 and CDR2: SQVTM and ANQGSEA.

J is TRBJ2-5 and V is TRBV7-2; D assignment may be TRBD1 or TRBD2 (5 bases each). The CDR3 has 16 residues. In germline, CDR1 is SGHTA, CDR2 FQGNSA. V was pared by 1 base and J by 0 bases, with 12 bases between. CDR3 protein: CASSLVGTGYQETQYF. The CDR3, as DNA: TGTGCCAGCAGCTTAGTAGGGACGGGGTACCAAGAGACCCAGTACTTC.

This rearrangement joins TRBV4-3 to TRBJ1-2; D is perhaps TRBD1 (6 bases). The CDR3 spans 17 residues. Germline V gives CDR1 LGHNA, CDR2 YSLEER. Deletions cut 2 bases from V and 0 bases from J, with 16 bases between. In nucleotides, the CDR3 is TGCGCCAGCAGCCAAAAGGGTAGGGGGGGCCCTAACTATGGCTACACCTTC. Translated, it gives CASSQKGRGGPNYGYTF.

The V gene is TRBV6-5, the J gene TRBJ2-5, with 7 bases fitting TRBD1. Germline assignment: CDR1 MNHEY and CDR2 SVGAGI. CDR3 length: 14 amino acids. V lost 2 bases, J lost 2 bases, and 2 bases stayed unmatched. CDR3 protein: CASSYQTGQETQYF. CDR3 DNA sequence: TGTGCCAGCAGTTACCAGACAGGGCAAGAGACCCAGTACTTC.

The chain couples TRBV6-5 to TRBJ1-3, with TRBD1 matching over 7 bases. Germline V gene sequence: CDR1 MNHEY, CDR2 SVGAGI. CDR3 length: 14 amino acids. Trimming cost V 2 bases and J 2 bases; bases outside gene matches: 0. The CDR3 protein is CASSYGQAGNTIYF. CDR3 DNA sequence: TGTGCCAGCAGTTACGGACAGGCTGGAAACACCATATATTTT.

The chain carries TRBV18 and TRBJ2-1; 12 nucleotides line up with TRBD2. This CDR3 has 17 amino acids. Germline V gene data show CDR1 as KGHSH and CDR2 as LQKENI. V lost 3 bases and J lost 3; bases outside the gene matches: 6. The DNA of the CDR3 is TGTGCCAGCTCACCCCCAGGGACTAGCGGGTTCTACAATGAGCAGTTCTTC. It encodes CASSPPGTSGFYNEQFF.

The rearrangement joins TRBV10-3 to TRBJ2-2; the match to TRBD2 covers 7 bases. Per germline, CDR1 ENHRY and CDR2 SYGVKD. The CDR3 sequence is 16 residues long. Losses at the gene ends were 0 bases for V and 5 bases for J; bases not matched to a gene: 6. CDR3 loop: CAISESGRGGTGELFF. The CDR3 DNA sequence: TGTGCCATCAGTGAGTCGGGTCGGGGAGGGACCGGGGAGCTGTTTTTT.

The chain employs TRBV28 and TRBJ2-7; 10 nucleotides align to TRBD1. V shed 6 bases, J shed 3 bases, and the junction held 5 bases outside the gene matches. This CDR3 comprises 14 residues. Per the germline V gene, CDR1 is MDHEN and CDR2 is SYDVKM. CDR3 sequence: CASRPGTGDYEQYF. Written as DNA, the CDR3 is TGTGCCAGCAGACCCGGGACAGGGGACTACGAGCAGTACTTC.

The chain carries TRBV7-8 and TRBJ2-3; 7 bases fit TRBD2. CDR3 length: 16 residues. Germline V lookup: CDR1 SGHVS, CDR2 FQNEAQ. The J segment lost 4 bases and the V segment lost 1 base, leaving 8 bases of the junction unmatched. The CDR3 sequence is CASSLGPGGSSDTQYF. CDR3 nucleotides: TGTGCCAGCAGCTTAGGTCCGGGAGGCTCTTCAGATACGCAGTATTTT.

The chain recombines TRBV7-9 with TRBJ2-7, with a tentative D call TRBD1 (5 bases). This CDR3 has 12 amino acids. CDR1 is SEHNR, CDR2 FQNEAQ, per germline (reference sequence). Between the trimmed V and J ends, which lost 3 bases and 4 bases, there was a span of 7 bases. CDR3 DNA sequence: TGTGCCAGCAGCTTTCACAGGTACGAGCAGTACTTC. Amino acid sequence: CASSFHRYEQYF. The full variable domain, its missing parts supplied by reference TRBV7-9 and TRBJ2-7, is DTGVSQNPRHKITKRGQNVTFRCDPISEHNRLYWYRQTLGQGPEFLTYFQNEAQLEKSRLLSDRFSAERPKGSFSTLEIQRTEQGDSAMYLCASSFHRYEQYFGPGTRLTVT.

The rearrangement joins TRBV5-1 to TRBJ1-1; maybe TRBD1 (5 bases). CDR1 and CDR2 (germline): SGHRS, YFSETQ. CDR3 length: 15 residues. Trimming shortened V by 1 base and J by 1 base, and 11 bases separated the two germline ends. In nucleotides, the CDR3 is TGCGCCAGCAGCTTGTTCGGGGGGACGAACACTGAAGCTTTCTTT. Residues: CASSLFGGTNTEAFF.

The chain uses TRBV5-6 and TRBJ2-3, with a tentative D call TRBD2 (6 bases). The CDR3 runs to 16 residues. Trimming left V 3 bases short and J 1 base short, with 15 bases between. Germline V CDR1 and CDR2: SGHDT, YYEEEE. The CDR3 protein is CASSSRAPGGTDTQYF. DNA for the CDR3: TGTGCCAGCAGCTCCCGGGCCCCGGGGGGCACAGATACGCAGTATTTT. Filled out from reference TRBV5-6 and TRBJ2-3, the complete variable domain reads DAGVTQSPTHLIKTRGQQVTLRCSPKSGHDTVSWYQQALGQGPQFIFQYYEEEERQRGNFPDRFSGHQFPNYSSELNVNALLLGDSALYLCASSSRAPGGTDTQYFGPGTRLTVL.

The chain joins TRBV19 to TRBJ2-3, with a weak D call TRBD2 (6 bases). CDR3 length: 15 amino acids. CDR1 LNHDA and CDR2 SQIVND come from the germline V gene (reference sequence). V was trimmed by 7 bases and J by 0 bases, leaving 14 bases between them. The chain's CDR3 is CASTQVRGSTDTQYF. The CDR3 DNA reads as TGTGCCAGTACACAGGTTCGGGGGAGCACAGATACGCAGTATTTT.